This TCR beta chain was identified during a study of blood T cell repertoires in COVID-19. About the study: Spain, Italy and the United States supplied samples that represented acute and convalescent COVID-19. Nucleic acid was either cDNA or gDNA, and it came from T cells, B-cell-depleted T cells, or PBMCs.

This CDR3 is built from 13 residues. The ends were cut back, 5 bases at V and 1 base at J, with 8 bases in the middle. The method was immunoSEQ multiplex PCR; TCRdb's version includes in-frame clones alone and lacks a portion of them. This table has around 210,000 clones, around 85% appearing once. The source is a woman in her 70s with acute or convalescent COVID-19. Sequencing was done on a sample of peripheral blood. This sequence joins TRBV12-3 or TRBV12-4 and TRBJ1-1; a weak D match, TRBD1 (5 bases). The chain's CDR3 is CASSGGRNTEAFF. CDR3 coding DNA: TGTGCCAGCAGTGGGGGGAGGAACACTGAAGCTTTCTTT.